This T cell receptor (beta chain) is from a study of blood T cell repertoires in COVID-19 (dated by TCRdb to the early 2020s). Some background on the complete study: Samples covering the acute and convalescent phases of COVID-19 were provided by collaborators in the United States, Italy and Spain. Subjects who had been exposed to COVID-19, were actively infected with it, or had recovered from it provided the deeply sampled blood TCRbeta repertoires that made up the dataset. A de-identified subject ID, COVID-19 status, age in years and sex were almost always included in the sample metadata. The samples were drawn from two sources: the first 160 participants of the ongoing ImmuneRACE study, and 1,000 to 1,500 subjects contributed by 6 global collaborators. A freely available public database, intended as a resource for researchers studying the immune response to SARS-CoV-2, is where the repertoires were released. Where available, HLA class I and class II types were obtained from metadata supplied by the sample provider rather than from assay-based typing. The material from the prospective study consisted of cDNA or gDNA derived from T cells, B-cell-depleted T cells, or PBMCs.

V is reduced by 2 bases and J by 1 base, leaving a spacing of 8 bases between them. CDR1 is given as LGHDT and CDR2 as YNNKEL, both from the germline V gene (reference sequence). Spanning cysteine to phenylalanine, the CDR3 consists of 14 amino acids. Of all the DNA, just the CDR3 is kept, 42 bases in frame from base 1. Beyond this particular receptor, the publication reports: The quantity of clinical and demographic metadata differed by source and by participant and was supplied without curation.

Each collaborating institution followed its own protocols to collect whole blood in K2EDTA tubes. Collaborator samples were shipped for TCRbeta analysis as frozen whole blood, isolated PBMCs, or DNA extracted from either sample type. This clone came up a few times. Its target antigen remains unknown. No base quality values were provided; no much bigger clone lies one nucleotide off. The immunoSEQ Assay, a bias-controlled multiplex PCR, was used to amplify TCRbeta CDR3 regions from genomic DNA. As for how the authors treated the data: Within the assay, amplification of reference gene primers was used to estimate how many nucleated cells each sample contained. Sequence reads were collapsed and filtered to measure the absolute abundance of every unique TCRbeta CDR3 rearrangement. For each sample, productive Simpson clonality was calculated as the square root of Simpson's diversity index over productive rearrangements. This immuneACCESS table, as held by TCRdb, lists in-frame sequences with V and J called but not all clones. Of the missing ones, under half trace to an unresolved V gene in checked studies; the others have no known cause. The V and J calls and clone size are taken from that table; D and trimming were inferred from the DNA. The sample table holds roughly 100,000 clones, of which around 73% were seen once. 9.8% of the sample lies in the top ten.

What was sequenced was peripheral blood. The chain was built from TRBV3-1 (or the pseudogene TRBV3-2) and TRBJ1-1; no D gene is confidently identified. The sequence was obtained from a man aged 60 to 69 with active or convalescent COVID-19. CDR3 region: CASSQQKTNTEAFF. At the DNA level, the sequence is TGTGCCAGCAGCCAACAGAAAACGAACACTGAAGCTTTCTTT.